Sequencing of this T cell receptor (beta chain) was carried out in a study of T cell repertoires in cytomegalovirus infection. Study-wide background: Selected CMV epitopes included recently identified HLA-C-restricted ones as well as well-studied HLA-B-restricted ones. Evidence of both CMV infection and a matching HLA type came from public TCR beta signatures. General study findings and limits: What dominated the ex vivo response were HLA-C-restricted CMV-specific TCR beta clonotypes. Adding up the frequency of public TCR beta families identified people who carried CMV plus the relevant HLA.

This CDR3 contains 12 residues. Trimming left V 5 bases short and J 3 bases short, with 7 bases between. Germline V gene lookup returns CDR1 LNHDA and CDR2 SQIVND (reference sequence). One entry per CDR3 protein results from TCRdb running MiXCR on the reads. The data contain some 920,000 distinct CDR3 sequences, around 30% of them seen just once; the ten biggest clones take up around an eighth. This clonotype has at least ten counts. Its specificity is not known. The sequence came from a human donor in good health (CMV status not recorded). Some clones in this sample may be carry-over from other donors' samples. The chain uses TRBV19 and TRBJ1-1; no definite D call. The sequenced sample was cultured CD8+ T cells from PBMCs, obtained from culture after CMV antigen stimulation. The DNA of the CDR3 is TGTGCCAGTAGTTCCGGACACACTGAAGCTTTCTTT. Translation: CASSSGHTEAFF.